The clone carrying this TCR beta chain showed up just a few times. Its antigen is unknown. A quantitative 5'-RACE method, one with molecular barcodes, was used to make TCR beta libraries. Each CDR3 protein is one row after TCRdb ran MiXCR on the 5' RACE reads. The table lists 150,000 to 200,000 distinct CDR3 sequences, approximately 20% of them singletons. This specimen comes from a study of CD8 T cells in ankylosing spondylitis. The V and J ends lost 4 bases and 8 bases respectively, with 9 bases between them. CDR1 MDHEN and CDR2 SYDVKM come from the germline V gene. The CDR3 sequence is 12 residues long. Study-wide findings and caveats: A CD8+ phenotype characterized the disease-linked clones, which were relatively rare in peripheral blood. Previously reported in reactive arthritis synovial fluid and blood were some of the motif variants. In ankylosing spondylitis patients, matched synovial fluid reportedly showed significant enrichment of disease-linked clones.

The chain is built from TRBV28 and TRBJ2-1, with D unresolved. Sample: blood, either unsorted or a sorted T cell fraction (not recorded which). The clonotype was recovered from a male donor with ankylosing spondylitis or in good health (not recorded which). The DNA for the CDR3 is TGTGCCAGCAGTTCTAACGTATATGAGCAGTTCTTC. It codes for CASSSNVYEQFF. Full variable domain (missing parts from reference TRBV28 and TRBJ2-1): DVKVTQSSRYLVKRTGEKVFLECVQDMDHENMFWYRQDPGLGLRLIYFSYDVKMKEKGDIPEGYSVSREKKERFSLILESASTNQTSMYLCASSSNVYEQFFGPGTRLTVL.